What follows is one TCR beta chain and its context. The data originate from a study of T cells after yellow fever vaccination. One entry per CDR3 protein results from TCRdb running MiXCR on the 5' RACE reads. The table shows 250,000 to 350,000 distinct CDR3 sequences, with roughly 4.3% occurring only once. The sample in question was PBMCs, obtained 15 days after the yellow fever booster vaccination. The origin of this receptor is a young man who received the YFV17D yellow fever vaccine.

CDR3 DNA sequence: TGTGCCAGCAGTGAACGGGACAGGACCAGCTCACCCCTCCACTTT. It codes for CASSERDRTSSPLHF. The chain recombines TRBV27 with TRBJ1-6; 8 bases map to TRBD1. V was clipped by 5 bases and J by 10 bases; unmatched bases: 10. The length of the CDR3 is 15 residues. Germline CDR1 MNHEY, CDR2 SMNVEV (reference sequence).